This TCR beta chain emerged from a study of T-cell memory formation after mild COVID-19. Study results and caveats: Whether second-wave clones peaking at day 37 were SARS-CoV-2 specific went unconfirmed.

This clonotype was seen at least ten times. Antigen unknown. The length of the CDR3 is 11 residues. V lost 4 bases and J 10 bases, leaving 11 bases between the germline ends. Germline values: CDR1 SQVTM, CDR2 ANQGSEA. UMIs and sample barcodes were carried by the TCR alpha and TCR beta cDNA libraries that 5'RACE produced using constant-segment primers. TCRdb independently ran MiXCR on the 5' RACE reads; one entry per CDR3 protein. The table has 250,000 or so distinct CDR3 sequences, over 15% seen once. The chain couples TRBV29-1 to TRBJ2-4; no clear D gene. Sequenced input: PBMCs or a T cell subset sorted from them (not recorded which). The sequence derives from a man younger than 35 who had mild COVID-19 (a few samples of this study predate the infection). Cell type and time point are not known. The CDR3 loop is CSVGELSIQYF. The CDR3 DNA reads as TGCAGCGTTGGAGAACTCTCTATTCAGTACTTC.